This T cell receptor beta chain was captured in a study of CD8+ T cells in alopecia areata. Study at large: Treated patients were given oral tofacitinib, which was dosed at 5 to 10 mg twice daily. The protocol delivered tofacitinib for 6 to 18 months, then withdrew it for 6 months.

Treatment reported: oral pan-JAK inhibitor, 5-10 mg twice daily. The count of this clone is one. Its matching antigen is unknown. RNA was extracted and reverse transcribed into cDNA as the sequencing template. The data were produced by immunoSEQ multiplex PCR, yet TCRdb's version contains in-frame clones alone and is incomplete. The data show around 190,000 clones, roughly three fifths seen once. Unmatched junction bases numbered 14, after V lost 2 bases and J lost 5 bases. The germline CDR1 and CDR2 sequences are LGHNA and YNFKEQ. The CDR3 is 17 amino acids. Notes on the study in general: Relative to normal scalp, lesional scalp, especially alopecia totalis/universalis, showed higher clonality.

The clonotype comes from a human donor with alopecia areata. The chain is built from TRBV4-2 and TRBJ1-2; 7 positions agree with TRBD1. The starting material was CD4+ T cells sorted from blood, obtained at week 4, from a patient treated with tofacitinib. The CDR3 spells CASSQSMRRQGYYGYTF. DNA for the CDR3: TGTGCCAGCAGCCAATCTATGAGGCGACAGGGATATTATGGCTACACCTTC.